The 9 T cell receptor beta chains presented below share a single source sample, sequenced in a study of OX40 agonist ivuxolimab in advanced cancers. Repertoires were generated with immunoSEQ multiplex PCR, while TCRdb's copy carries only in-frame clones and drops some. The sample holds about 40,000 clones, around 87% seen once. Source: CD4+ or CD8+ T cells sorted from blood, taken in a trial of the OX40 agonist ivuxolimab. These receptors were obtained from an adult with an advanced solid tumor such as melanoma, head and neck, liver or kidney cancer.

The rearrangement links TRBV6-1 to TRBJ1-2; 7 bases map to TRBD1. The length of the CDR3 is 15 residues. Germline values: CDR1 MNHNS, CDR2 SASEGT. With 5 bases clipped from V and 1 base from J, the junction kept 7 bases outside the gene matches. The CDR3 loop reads CASSQRQGLNYGYTF. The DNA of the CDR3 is TGTGCCAGCAGTCAAAGACAGGGCCTTAACTATGGCTACACCTTC.

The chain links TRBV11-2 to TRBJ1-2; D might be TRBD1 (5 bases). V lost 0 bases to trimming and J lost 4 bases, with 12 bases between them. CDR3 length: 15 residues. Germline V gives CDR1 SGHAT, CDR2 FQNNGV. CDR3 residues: CASSLDQGRAYGYTF. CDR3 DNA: TGTGCCAGCAGCTTAGATCAGGGCAGGGCCTATGGCTACACCTTC.

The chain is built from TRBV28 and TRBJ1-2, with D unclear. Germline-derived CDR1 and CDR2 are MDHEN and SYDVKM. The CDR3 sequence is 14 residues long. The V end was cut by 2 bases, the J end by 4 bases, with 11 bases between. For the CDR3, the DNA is TGTGCCAGCAGTTTAGGGCAGGTGGTCTATGGCTACACCTTC. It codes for CASSLGQVVYGYTF.

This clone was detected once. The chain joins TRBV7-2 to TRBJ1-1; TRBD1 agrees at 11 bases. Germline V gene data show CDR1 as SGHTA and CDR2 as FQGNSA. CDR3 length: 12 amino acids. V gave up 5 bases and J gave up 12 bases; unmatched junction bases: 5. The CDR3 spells CASSLGQGATFF. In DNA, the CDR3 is TGTGCCAGCAGCCTCGGACAGGGGGCGACTTTCTTT. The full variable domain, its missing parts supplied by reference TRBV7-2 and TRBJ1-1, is GAGVSQSPSNKVTEKGKDVELRCDPISGHTALYWYRQSLGQGLEFLIYFQGNSAPDKSGLPSDRFSAERTGGSVSTLTIQRTQQEDSAVYLCASSLGQGATFFGQGTRLTVV.

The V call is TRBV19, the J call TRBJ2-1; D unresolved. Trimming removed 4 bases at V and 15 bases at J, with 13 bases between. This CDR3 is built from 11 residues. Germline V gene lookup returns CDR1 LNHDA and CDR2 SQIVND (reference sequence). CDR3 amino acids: CASSTRLERFF. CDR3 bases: TGTGCCAGTAGTACGCGGTTAGAACGGTTCTTC.

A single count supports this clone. CDR3 sequence reads: CASNLTGNNQYF. The CDR3 nucleotides are TGTGCCAGCAACTTGACCGGGAACAACCAGTACTTC. The chain couples TRBV4-2 to TRBJ2-5; weak D call: TRBD2 (5 bases). Trimming pared 7 bases from V and 10 bases from J, leaving 16 bases between. Germline V lookup: CDR1 LGHNA, CDR2 YNFKEQ. This CDR3 is built from 12 residues.

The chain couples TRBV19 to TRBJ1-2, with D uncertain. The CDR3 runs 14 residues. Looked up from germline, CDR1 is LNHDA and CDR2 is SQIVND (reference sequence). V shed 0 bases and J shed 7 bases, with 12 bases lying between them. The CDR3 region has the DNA TGTGCCAGTAGTATAGAGAGGTCACCATTTGGCTACACCTTC. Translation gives CASSIERSPFGYTF.

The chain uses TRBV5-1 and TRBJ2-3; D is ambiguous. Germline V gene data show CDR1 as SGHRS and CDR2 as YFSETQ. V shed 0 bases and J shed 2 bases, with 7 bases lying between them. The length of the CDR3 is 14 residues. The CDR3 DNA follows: TGCGCCAGCAGCTTGGGGGTCCTCACAGATACGCAGTATTTT. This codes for CASSLGVLTDTQYF.

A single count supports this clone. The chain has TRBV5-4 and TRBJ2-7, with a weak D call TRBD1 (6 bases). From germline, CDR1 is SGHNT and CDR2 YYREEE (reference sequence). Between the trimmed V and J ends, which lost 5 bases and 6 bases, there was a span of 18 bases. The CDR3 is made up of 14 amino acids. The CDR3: CASRQAPGQGEQYF. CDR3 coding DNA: TGTGCCAGCAGGCAAGCCCCGGGACAAGGCGAGCAGTACTTC.